This T cell receptor (beta chain) is drawn from a study of blood T cell repertoires in COVID-19. Study-level background: Italy, Spain and the United States were the sources of the convalescent and acute COVID-19 samples. T cells, B-cell-depleted T cells, or PBMCs supplied cDNA or gDNA.

Original data processing: Nucleated cell counts were estimated from reference gene primer amplification. Here immunoSEQ multiplex PCR was the method, and the copy in TCRdb shows in-frame clones only, minus some. The V and J calls and clone size were taken over from that table, and D and trimming were inferred from the DNA. Of 95,000 to 100,000 clones listed, 90% to 95% are singletons. The CDR3 is 13 residues long. The germline V gene has CDR1 LNHDA and CDR2 SQIVND (reference sequence). The trim removed 5 bases at V and 6 bases at J, leaving 4 bases unmatched. This TCR was recovered from a man aged 45-65 years with acute or convalescent COVID-19. The specimen was peripheral blood. V usage is TRBV19 and J usage is TRBJ2-3, with 8 bases aligning to TRBD2. The CDR3 nucleotides are TGTGCCAGTAGTCCTTGGACTAGCGATACGCAGTATTTT. Translation gives CASSPWTSDTQYF.